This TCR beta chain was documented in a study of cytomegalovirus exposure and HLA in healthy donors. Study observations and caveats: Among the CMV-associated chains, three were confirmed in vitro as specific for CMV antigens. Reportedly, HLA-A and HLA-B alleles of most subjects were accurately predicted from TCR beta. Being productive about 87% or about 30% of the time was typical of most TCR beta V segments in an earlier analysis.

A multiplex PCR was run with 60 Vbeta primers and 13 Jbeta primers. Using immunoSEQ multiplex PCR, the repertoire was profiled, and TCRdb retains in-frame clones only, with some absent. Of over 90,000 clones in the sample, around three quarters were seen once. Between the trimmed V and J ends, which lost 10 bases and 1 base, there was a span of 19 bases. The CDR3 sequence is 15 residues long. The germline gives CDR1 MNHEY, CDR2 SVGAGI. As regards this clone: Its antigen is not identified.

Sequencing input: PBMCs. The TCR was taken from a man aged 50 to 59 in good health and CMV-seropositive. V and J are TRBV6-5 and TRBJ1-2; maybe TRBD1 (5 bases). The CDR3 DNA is TGTGCCACCCAGGGCGCCTCGGGGGGTAACTATGGCTACACCTTC. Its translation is CATQGASGGNYGYTF.